Presented here are 20 T cell receptor beta chains from one specimen sequenced in a study of patients and donors after allogeneic stem cell transplantation. TCRdb independently ran MiXCR on the RT-PCR reads; one entry per CDR3 protein. Found here are about 200,000 distinct CDR3 sequences, 35% to 45% of them singletons; the top ten hold 11%. The sequenced sample was blood, either unsorted or a sorted T cell fraction (not recorded which). The receptors derive from a human donor who was either an allogeneic HSCT recipient or a stem cell or donor lymphocyte infusion donor (not recorded which). It is not recorded whose cells these are; they may come from a transplant donor.

The chain has TRBV20-1 and TRBJ2-1, with TRBD2 identical over 9 bases. Per germline, CDR1 DFQATT and CDR2 SNEGSKA (reference sequence). This CDR3 is built from 15 residues. The V segment lost 0 bases and the J segment 5 bases; nucleotides outside the gene matches: 5. CDR3 sequence (DNA): TGCAGTGCTAGAGACCGGGGACTAGCCCACAATGAGCAGTTCTTC. Residues: CSARDRGLAHNEQFF.

V is TRBV29-1 and J is TRBJ2-3; either TRBD1 or TRBD2 may supply D (5 bases each). The V gene's germline CDR1 is SQVTM and CDR2 ANQGSEA. The CDR3 is 13 residues long. Deletions cut 7 bases from V and 2 bases from J, with 13 bases between. CDR3 DNA sequence: TGCAGCGGAAGGGACGGAATCACAGATACGCAGTATTTT. Protein: CSGRDGITDTQYF.

This clonotype was recorded a few times. V and J are TRBV5-1 and TRBJ2-2; perhaps TRBD2 as D (5 bases). CDR3 size: 15 residues. Per germline, CDR1 SGHRS and CDR2 YFSETQ. V lost 1 base and J 0 bases, leaving 7 bases between the germline ends. The CDR3 reads CASSLSGTNTGELFF. The CDR3 DNA reads as TGCGCCAGCAGCTTGTCCGGGACGAACACCGGGGAGCTGTTTTTT.

This chain uses TRBV24-1 with TRBJ2-1, with no clear D. Trimming removed 0 bases from V and 11 bases from J, with 10 bases in between. Germline CDR1 and CDR2: KGHDR and SFDVKD. The CDR3 spans 13 residues. DNA for the CDR3: TGTGCCACCAGTGATTTGCAAAGGGTGAAGCAGTTCTTC. Protein product: CATSDLQRVKQFF.

This chain links TRBV29-1 with TRBJ1-2; possible D gene TRBD1, 6 bases. CDR3 length: 12 amino acids. V shed 6 bases and J shed 7 bases, with 15 bases lying between them. CDR1 and CDR2 from the germline V gene are SQVTM and ANQGSEA. The CDR3 coding sequence is TGCAGCGTCGCCGGGAGGGGGATTGGCTACACCTTC. Its protein product is CSVAGRGIGYTF. Combining the CDR3 with reference TRBV29-1 and TRBJ1-2 gives the whole variable domain SAVISQKPSRDICQRGTSLTIQCQVDSQVTMMFWYRQQPGQSLTLIATANQGSEATYESGFVIDKFPISRPNLTFSTLTVSNMSPEDSSIYLCSVAGRGIGYTFGSGTRLTVV.

The J gene is TRBJ1-1, the V gene TRBV15; 8 nucleotides line up with TRBD1. The CDR3 contains 17 residues. After removal of 1 base from V and 3 bases from J, the junction contained 10 bases not matched to a gene. Germline V gene lookup returns CDR1 LNHNV and CDR2 YYDKDF (reference sequence). DNA of the CDR3: TGTGCCACCAGCAGAGCTCGGACAGGGAAGGTGCACACTGAAGCTTTCTTT. This codes for CATSRARTGKVHTEAFF.

This clonotype was detected a few times. V and J are TRBV20-1 and TRBJ1-2; tentatively, D is TRBD1 (5 bases). Germline V gene data show CDR1 as DFQATT and CDR2 as SNEGSKA (reference sequence). Trimming stripped 6 bases from V and 2 bases from J, with 10 bases between. The CDR3 spans 12 residues. CDR3 residues: CSAPTVNYGYTF. Written as DNA, the CDR3 is TGCAGTGCACCGACAGTGAACTATGGCTACACCTTC.

In its sample, this clonotype was seen a few times. This chain joins TRBV2 and TRBJ2-7; 7 bases match TRBD1. The V and J ends lost 6 bases and 3 bases, in that order; junction bases with no gene match: 5. Germline CDR1 reads SNHLY; CDR2 reads FYNNEI. This CDR3 spans 13 amino acids. CDR3 loop: CASSGTVLYEQYF. The CDR3 DNA reads TGTGCCAGCAGCGGGACAGTCCTCTACGAGCAGTACTTC. The full variable domain, in which reference TRBV2 and TRBJ2-7 provide the parts outside the CDR3, is EPEVTQTPSHQVTQMGQEVILRCVPISNHLYFYWYRQILGQKVEFLVSFYNNEISEKSEIFDDQFSVERPDGSNFTLKIRSTKLEDSAMYFCASSGTVLYEQYFGPGTRLTVT.

This chain uses TRBV6-1 with TRBJ2-7; 9 bases agree with TRBD1. Germline CDR1 MNHNS, CDR2 SASEGT. Trimming took 4 bases from V and 3 from J; bases not matched to a gene: 4. The CDR3 covers 14 residues. CDR3 DNA: TGTGCCAGCAGTGTCCAGGGACAGGGCTACGAGCAGTACTTC. It encodes CASSVQGQGYEQYF.

This clonotype has just a few counts. The chain links TRBV3-1 to TRBJ1-5; D remains unclear. CDR3 size: 13 residues. CDR1 and CDR2 (germline): LGHDT, YNNKEL (reference sequence). V lost 3 bases and J 11 bases, leaving 14 bases between the germline ends. This CDR3 is CASSQAGYEAQHF. CDR3 bases: TGTGCCAGCAGCCAGGCTGGCTACGAGGCCCAGCATTTT.

The J gene is TRBJ2-5, the V gene TRBV2; a weak D match, TRBD1 (5 bases). The length of the CDR3 is 15 residues. The germline V gene encodes CDR1 SNHLY and CDR2 FYNNEI. Trimming left V 5 bases short and J 5 bases short, with 18 bases between. CDR3 coding DNA: TGTGCCAGCAGTAACCGGCCTAGTCCAGGGGAGACCCAGTACTTC. Protein sequence: CASSNRPSPGETQYF. Supplemented by reference TRBV2 and TRBJ2-5, the full variable domain reads EPEVTQTPSHQVTQMGQEVILRCVPISNHLYFYWYRQILGQKVEFLVSFYNNEISEKSEIFDDQFSVERPDGSNFTLKIRSTKLEDSAMYFCASSNRPSPGETQYFGPGTRLLVL.

This clonotype has more than one count but fewer than ten. The chain has TRBV12-3 or TRBV12-4 and TRBJ1-3; 9 nucleotides agree with TRBD1. V trimming: 5 bases; J trimming: 4 bases; junction bases outside the gene matches: 9. This CDR3 spans 16 amino acids. The CDR3 protein is CASSPGQGRRGNTIYF. The CDR3 DNA reads TGTGCCAGCAGTCCCGGACAGGGGCGAAGGGGAAACACCATATATTTT.

This clonotype was recorded only once. A much larger clone differs from this one at a single base, so this may be a read error. The final CDR3 position lacks the conserved phenylalanine or tryptophan, pointing to a likely read error. The chain employs TRBV20-1 and TRBJ1-5; 9 nucleotides line up with TRBD1. With 3 bases clipped from V and 4 bases from J, the junction kept 7 bases outside the gene matches. This CDR3 has 15 residues. The germline gives CDR1 DFQATT, CDR2 SNEGSKA (reference sequence). The CDR3 loop reads CSARYRDRANQPQHL. In DNA, the CDR3 is TGCAGTGCTAGGTACCGGGACAGGGCTAATCAGCCCCAGCATTTG.

This clonotype was seen a handful of times. The J gene is TRBJ2-3, the V gene TRBV4-2, with D perhaps being TRBD1 or TRBD2 (6 bases each). The germline gives CDR1 LGHNA, CDR2 YNFKEQ. Trimming pared 2 bases from V and 3 bases from J, leaving 15 bases between. The CDR3 consists of 16 residues. The CDR3: CASSQPTGAGTDTQYF. CDR3 in DNA: TGTGCCAGCAGCCAACCAACGGGGGCTGGAACAGATACGCAGTATTTT.

The chain uses TRBV24-1 and TRBJ1-5; unclear D gene. Trimming pared 5 bases from V and 3 bases from J, leaving 13 bases between. CDR3 length: 15 amino acids. Germline assignment: CDR1 KGHDR and CDR2 SFDVKD. The CDR3: CATSAGRSDNQPQHF. CDR3 sequence (DNA): TGTGCCACCAGTGCAGGCAGGTCAGACAATCAGCCCCAGCATTTT.

This clonotype came up a few times. This rearrangement joins TRBV29-1 to TRBJ1-4, with D unresolved. This CDR3 region has 10 residues. V was trimmed by 7 bases and J by 6 bases, leaving 6 bases between them. The germline CDR1 and CDR2 sequences are SQVTM and ANQGSEA. The CDR3 is CSALYEKLFF. The CDR3 nucleotides read TGCAGCGCCTTATATGAAAAACTGTTTTTT. The whole variable domain, filled in from reference TRBV29-1 and TRBJ1-4, reads SAVISQKPSRDICQRGTSLTIQCQVDSQVTMMFWYRQQPGQSLTLIATANQGSEATYESGFVIDKFPISRPNLTFSTLTVSNMSPEDSSIYLCSALYEKLFFGSGTQLSVL.

This clonotype was observed many times. CDR3: CASSQDRTGGSTEAFF. Here the CDR3 DNA reads TGTGCCAGCAGCCAAGACCGGACAGGGGGTAGCACTGAAGCTTTCTTT. V gene TRBV4-2 combines with J gene TRBJ1-1; 10 positions match TRBD1. Germline assignment: CDR1 LGHNA and CDR2 YNFKEQ. V dropped 0 bases and J dropped 4; count of bases not matched to a gene: 5. The CDR3 totals 16 residues.

V and J are TRBV7-9 and TRBJ1-1; D ambiguous. The CDR3 runs 14 residues. V was cut by 4 bases and J by 3 bases, with 12 bases left in between. Germline CDR1 reads SEHNR; CDR2 reads FQNEAQ (reference sequence). DNA of the CDR3: TGTGCCAGCAGCTACAGCCTTAGGGACACTGAAGCTTTCTTT. Amino acids: CASSYSLRDTEAFF.

This clonotype has more than one count but fewer than ten. V and J are TRBV4-1 and TRBJ2-7, with no clear D. Germline loops: CDR1 MGHRA, CDR2 YSYEKL. The CDR3 is made up of 15 amino acids. Trimming stripped 0 bases from V and 2 bases from J, with 11 bases between. In nucleotides, the CDR3 is TGCGCCAGCAGCCAAGAATATACCTGGCCCTACGAGCAGTACTTC. This encodes CASSQEYTWPYEQYF.

The chain links TRBV5-1 to TRBJ2-2; D uncertain. The CDR3 extends over 16 amino acids. The V gene lost 1 base and the J gene lost 0 bases, with 10 bases spanning the gap. CDR1 is SGHRS and CDR2 is YFSETQ in the germline V gene. In DNA form, the CDR3 reads TGCGCCAGCAGCTTGAGGCAGAGCGCGAACACCGGGGAGCTGTTTTTT. Its protein is CASSLRQSANTGELFF.